Listed below are T cell receptor beta chains from one sample, sequenced in a study of regulatory T cells in long-lasting Graves disease. TCRdb reanalysed the multiplex PCR reads using MiXCR and keeps one entry per CDR3 protein. The table records about 340,000 distinct CDR3 sequences, roughly 21% of them present only once. Sample: peripheral blood mononuclear cells (PBMCs), taken when the disease was refractory, from a patient treated with antithyroid drugs. The receptors were sampled from a female donor with Graves disease. Both conserved end residues are part of each CDR3.

CSATTPEGETQYF	TRBV20-1	TRBJ2-5
CASSFGTGPYQPQHF	TRBV5-4	TRBJ1-5
CASRGQGIEKLFF	TRBV2	TRBJ1-4
CASSSWGQGATDTQYF	TRBV28	TRBJ2-3
CASSPMSSTGELFF	TRBV18	TRBJ2-2
CASSLTGGGETQYF	TRBV5-1	TRBJ2-5
CASSEGQGFNIRYF	TRBV10-2	TRBJ2-4
CASSQWGGRGDQPQHF	TRBV4-1	TRBJ1-5
CASSSAPYFRGNGELFF	TRBV28	TRBJ2-2
CASSPRPIGQYF	TRBV6-1	TRBJ2-7
CASSQVGTGNSPLHF	TRBV3-1	TRBJ1-6
CSVEGQTYEQYF	TRBV29-1	TRBJ2-7
CASSYSLGNGYTF	TRBV6-5	TRBJ1-2
CASSYAGGPYVQYF	TRBV6-5	TRBJ2-7
CSAQTTVSYEQYF	TRBV20-1	TRBJ2-7
CASRGEATRGYTF	TRBV12-3/TRBV12-4	TRBJ1-2